The next 25 T cell receptor beta chains were all read from a single sample in a study of blood T cell repertoires in COVID-19. Profiled with immunoSEQ multiplex PCR; TCRdb holds only in-frame clones, not every one. This sample has 130,000 to 150,000 clones, with roughly 85% found just once. The sample consisted of peripheral blood. The receptors here all came from a woman in her sixties or seventies with COVID-19, enrolled during active disease.

This sequence joins TRBV4-2 and TRBJ2-5; D may be TRBD2 (6 bases). The CDR3 totals 16 residues. The V and J ends lost 0 bases and 3 bases respectively, with 14 bases between them. CDR1 and CDR2 from the germline V gene are LGHNA and YNFKEQ. This CDR3 is CASSQDLDSGKETQYF. DNA of the CDR3: TGTGCCAGCAGCCAAGATCTGGATAGCGGAAAAGAGACCCAGTACTTC.

V gene TRBV5-4 combines with J gene TRBJ1-1, with D unclear. V lost 5 bases to trimming and J lost 1 base, with 6 bases between them. Germline CDR1 reads SGHNT; CDR2 reads YYREEE (reference sequence). The CDR3 runs 12 residues. CDR3 nucleotides: TGTGCCAGCAGTTACAGGAACACTGAAGCTTTCTTT. Translated, it gives CASSYRNTEAFF.

This clone showed up just once. The chain combines TRBV5-6 with TRBJ1-2; TRBD1 agrees at 11 bases. The J segment lost 5 bases and the V segment lost 4 bases, leaving 10 bases of the junction unmatched. Per germline, CDR1 SGHDT and CDR2 YYEEEE. This CDR3 spans 16 amino acids. The CDR3 loop is CASSPGTGGTYYGYTF. The CDR3 DNA sequence: TGTGCCAGCAGCCCGGGGACAGGGGGGACTTATTATGGCTACACCTTC.

The genes are TRBV9 and TRBJ2-1; maybe TRBD2 (6 bases). Germline lookup yields CDR1 SGDLS and CDR2 YYNGEE. This CDR3 is 16 amino acids long. Deletions cut 2 bases from V and 7 bases from J, with 19 bases between. The CDR3 DNA reads as TGTGCCAGCAGCGTCCTCCGCCGCGGGGATCCGAATGAGCAGTTCTTC. Translated: CASSVLRRGDPNEQFF.

The rearrangement joins TRBV18 to TRBJ2-2; 7 bases match TRBD1. The CDR3 runs to 16 residues. Per germline, CDR1 KGHSH and CDR2 LQKENI. Germline trimming cut 1 base from V and 4 bases from J; bases unmatched to any gene: 6. In nucleotides, the CDR3 is TGTGCCAGCTCACCACGGCCGGGACAGACCACCGGGGAGCTGTTTTTT. Translated: CASSPRPGQTTGELFF.

The gene calls are TRBV18 and TRBJ2-5; 7 positions match TRBD1. The V and J ends lost 2 bases and 2 bases, in that order; junction bases with no gene match: 5. The CDR3 covers 15 residues. CDR1 KGHSH and CDR2 LQKENI come from the germline V gene. Here the CDR3 DNA reads TGTGCCAGCTCACCAGGCCTGGGACAGCAAGAGACCCAGTACTTC. Its protein product is CASSPGLGQQETQYF.

V and J are TRBV28 and TRBJ1-3; 7 positions match TRBD1. The V gene end was trimmed by 1 base and the J gene end by 0 bases; junction bases not matched to a gene: 9. This CDR3 has 18 amino acids. CDR1 MDHEN and CDR2 SYDVKM come from the germline V gene. The CDR3 spells CASSLFRTGLFSGNTIYF. The CDR3 nucleotides are TGTGCCAGCAGTTTATTTCGGACAGGACTTTTCTCTGGAAACACCATATATTTT.

This chain uses TRBV7-9 with TRBJ2-7; 7 nucleotides agree with TRBD1. CDR1 is SEHNR and CDR2 is FQNEAQ in the germline V gene (reference sequence). The ends lost 6 bases at V and 0 bases at J; junction bases unmatched: 5. This CDR3 is 14 amino acids long. The CDR3 bases are TGTGCCAGCAGACCGACAGGGCCCTCCTACGAGCAGTACTTC. The encoded protein is CASRPTGPSYEQYF.

The chain's CDR3 is CASSVPGVFDFQPQHF. CDR3 nucleotide sequence: TGTGCCAGTAGTGTCCCGGGGGTGTTTGATTTTCAGCCCCAGCATTTT. The chain combines TRBV19 with TRBJ1-5; D may be TRBD1 (5 bases). The CDR3 loop spans 16 amino acids. V dropped 5 bases and J dropped 6 bases, with 20 bases sitting between them. Germline loops: CDR1 LNHDA, CDR2 SQIVND (reference sequence).

The chain employs TRBV6-5 and TRBJ1-6, with a weak D call TRBD1 (6 bases). Germline V lookup: CDR1 MNHEY, CDR2 SVGAGI. The ends were cut back, 0 bases at V and 9 bases at J, with 15 bases in the middle. The CDR3 has 16 residues. The CDR3 DNA reads as TGTGCCAGCAGTTACTCGTCGGCAGGGGAGAGTTCACCCCTCCACTTT. It translates to CASSYSSAGESSPLHF.

V gene TRBV6-6 combines with J gene TRBJ2-5; TRBD1 agrees at 7 bases. Losses at the gene ends were 6 bases for V and 1 base for J; bases not matched to a gene: 8. The CDR3 is 15 residues long. Germline V gene sequence: CDR1 MNHNY, CDR2 SVGAGI (reference sequence). The DNA for the CDR3 is TGTGCCAGCAGGGGAGACAGGGATATCCAAGAGACCCAGTACTTC. As protein: CASRGDRDIQETQYF.

The gene calls are TRBV6-5 and TRBJ1-3, with D unclear. CDR3 length equals 14 residues. Germline CDR1 and CDR2: MNHEY and SVGAGI. Trimming cost V 3 bases and J 2 bases, with 8 bases left between them. The CDR3 is CASSYLPPGNTIYF. The CDR3 DNA is TGTGCCAGCAGTTATCTCCCCCCTGGAAACACCATATATTTT.

This sequence joins TRBV6-1 and TRBJ2-3; 13 nucleotides match TRBD2. J was trimmed by 0 bases and V by 4 bases; bases with no gene match: 7. The CDR3 totals 18 residues. Germline-derived CDR1 and CDR2 are MNHNS and SASEGT. The CDR3 sequence is CASSVGLAGAISTDTQYF. The DNA of the CDR3 is TGTGCCAGCAGTGTTGGACTAGCGGGGGCTATTAGCACAGATACGCAGTATTTT.

This rearrangement joins TRBV7-3 to TRBJ2-1; 8 bases fit TRBD1. CDR3 length equals 16 residues. Germline-derived CDR1 and CDR2 are SGHTA and FQGTGA. J was trimmed by 5 bases and V by 3 bases; bases with no gene match: 9. This CDR3 is CASSFSGGAGNNEQFF. In DNA, the CDR3 is TGTGCCAGCAGCTTTTCAGGGGGCGCGGGGAACAATGAGCAGTTCTTC. The full variable domain, with the rest looked up from reference TRBV7-3 and TRBJ2-1, is GAGVSQTPSNKVTEKGKYVELRCDPISGHTALYWYRQSLGQGPEFLIYFQGTGAADDSGLPNDRFFAVRPEGSVSTLKIQRTERGDSAVYLCASSFSGGAGNNEQFFGPGTRLTVL.

This chain connects TRBV6-4 to TRBJ2-1; weak D call: TRBD2 (6 bases). The V end was cut by 6 bases, the J end by 6 bases, with 12 bases between. The CDR3 runs to 13 residues. CDR1 MRHNA and CDR2 SNTAGT come from the germline V gene. The CDR3 here is CASSPPGVNEQFF. CDR3 DNA sequence: TGTGCCAGCAGCCCTCCGGGGGTCAATGAGCAGTTCTTC.

The chain carries TRBV6-5 and TRBJ1-3; perhaps TRBD1 as D (5 bases). V lost 4 bases and J lost 4, with 14 bases in between. Germline V gene data show CDR1 as MNHEY and CDR2 as SVGAGI. There are 15 residues in the CDR3. The CDR3 coding sequence is TGTGCCAGCAGTTCCTGGGCGGGGGGAGGAAACACCATATATTTT. It yields the protein CASSSWAGGGNTIYF.

This rearrangement joins TRBV5-1 to TRBJ2-5; D perhaps matches TRBD2 (5 bases). Per the germline V gene, CDR1 is SGHRS and CDR2 is YFSETQ. The CDR3 contains 15 residues. V gave up 1 base and J gave up 0 bases, with 10 bases separating them. CDR3 bases: TGCGCCAGCAGCTTGAGCGGATTAAACCAAGAGACCCAGTACTTC. Translated: CASSLSGLNQETQYF.

This chain joins TRBV30 and TRBJ2-7, with D possibly being TRBD1 (6 bases). Germline CDR1 is GTSNPN and CDR2 is SVGIG (reference sequence). V shed 1 base and J shed 2 bases, with 21 bases lying between them. This CDR3 contains 17 residues. Here the CDR3 reads CAWSANPPRTVTYEQYF. The CDR3 DNA reads TGTGCCTGGAGTGCGAACCCCCCCAGGACAGTTACCTACGAGCAGTACTTC.

The chain links TRBV29-1 to TRBJ1-4, with 9 positions matching TRBD1. CDR3 length: 13 residues. The germline CDR1 and CDR2 sequences are SQVTM and ANQGSEA. V lost 4 bases to trimming and J lost 8 bases; unmatched junction nucleotides: 5. CDR3 in amino acids: CSVARDRDEKLFF. CDR3 in DNA: TGCAGCGTTGCCCGGGACAGGGACGAAAAACTGTTTTTT. Full variable domain (remainder filled in from reference TRBV29-1 and TRBJ1-4): SAVISQKPSRDICQRGTSLTIQCQVDSQVTMMFWYRQQPGQSLTLIATANQGSEATYESGFVIDKFPISRPNLTFSTLTVSNMSPEDSSIYLCSVARDRDEKLFFGSGTQLSVL.

The chain couples TRBV30 to TRBJ1-1, with a tentative D call TRBD1 (6 bases). The length of the CDR3 is 15 residues. V was cut by 5 bases and J by 2 bases, with 18 bases left in between. Germline values: CDR1 GTSNPN, CDR2 SVGIG (reference sequence). The CDR3 reads CAWGRHGGPNTEAFF. For the CDR3, the DNA is TGTGCCTGGGGCCGCCACGGGGGGCCTAACACTGAAGCTTTCTTT. The full variable domain, in which reference TRBV30 and TRBJ1-1 provide the parts outside the CDR3, is SQTIHQWPATLVQPVGSPLSLECTVEGTSNPNLYWYRQAAGRGLQLLFYSVGIGQISSEVPQNLSASRPQDRQFILSSKKLLLSDSGFYLCAWGRHGGPNTEAFFGQGTRLTVV.

This chain uses TRBV28 with TRBJ1-1, with a weak D call TRBD1 (6 bases). Germline V gene sequence: CDR1 MDHEN, CDR2 SYDVKM. The CDR3 is 14 residues long. V was clipped by 3 bases and J by 6 bases, with 14 bases between them. CDR3: CASSFARGVSEAFF. For the CDR3, the DNA is TGTGCCAGCAGTTTCGCCAGGGGAGTATCTGAAGCTTTCTTT.

The chain is built from TRBV28 and TRBJ2-2; 9 nucleotides match TRBD2. The CDR3 has 15 amino acids. The germline CDR1 and CDR2 sequences are MDHEN and SYDVKM. Germline trimming cut 6 bases from V and 6 bases from J; bases unmatched to any gene: 8. The CDR3 DNA reads TGTGCCAGCAGGAGCGGGGGGCCTTCCTCCGGGGAGCTGTTTTTT. Translation gives CASRSGGPSSGELFF. The complete variable domain, with remaining parts taken from reference TRBV28 and TRBJ2-2, reads DVKVTQSSRYLVKRTGEKVFLECVQDMDHENMFWYRQDPGLGLRLIYFSYDVKMKEKGDIPEGYSVSREKKERFSLILESASTNQTSMYLCASRSGGPSSGELFFGEGSRLTVL.

The chain joins TRBV10-2 to TRBJ1-4; D gene uncertain. Germline V gene lookup returns CDR1 WSHSY and CDR2 SAAADI. CDR3 length: 14 residues. V lost 2 bases, J lost 1 base, and 5 bases lay in between. CDR3 residues: CASSETKTNEKLFF. In nucleotides, the CDR3 is TGCGCCAGCAGTGAGACAAAAACTAATGAAAAACTGTTTTTT.

As regards this clone: At one end the junction does not follow the germline gene, possibly because of a read error. The chain links TRBV18 to TRBJ1-3; 7 nucleotides match TRBD1. In germline, CDR1 is KGHSH, CDR2 LQKENI. CDR3 length: 12 amino acids. The CDR3 loop reads CASSPGTEAGCF. CDR3 coding DNA: TGTGCCAGCTCACCCGGGACAGAAGCAGGTTGTTTT.

J is TRBJ1-1 and V is TRBV14; D unresolved. The V gene's germline CDR1 is SGHDN and CDR2 FVKESK. This CDR3 comprises 13 residues. V lost 4 bases to trimming and J lost 5 bases, with 11 bases between them. For the CDR3, the DNA is TGTGCCAGCAGCCCCGAGTGGAGGACTGAAGCTTTCTTT. Its translation is CASSPEWRTEAFF. The full variable domain, completed using reference TRBV14 and TRBJ1-1, is EAGVTQFPSHSVIEKGQTVTLRCDPISGHDNLYWYRRVMGKEIKFLLHFVKESKQDESGMPNNRFLAERTGGTYSTLKVQPAELEDSGVYFCASSPEWRTEAFFGQGTRLTVV.